This T cell receptor (beta chain) appears in the sequencing data of a study of neoadjuvant nivolumab and ipilimumab in lung cancer. Whole-study results and caveats: Blood richness before therapy tracked richness in tumors resected after neoadjuvant therapy. Resected tumors had greater TCR richness and clonality than uninvolved lung.

The germline V gene has CDR1 SGHTA and CDR2 FQGTGA. Trimming took 5 bases from V and 8 from J, leaving 13 bases between them. The CDR3 is 14 amino acids. In the case of this clone: Its antigen remains unknown.

The assay was immunoSEQ multiplex PCR, and TCRdb's table has in-frame clones only and misses some. The data contain approximately 17,000 clones, 70% to 80% of them singletons. V is TRBV7-3 and J is TRBJ1-6; the D gene is possibly TRBD1 (5 bases). This specimen was tumor tissue, taken after neoadjuvant nivolumab, alone or with ipilimumab, at or shortly before surgery. This clonotype originated in an adult with non-small cell lung cancer. Here the CDR3 reads CASSTGGEYSPLHF. CDR3 nucleotides: TGTGCCAGCAGCACCGGGGGGGAGTATTCACCCCTCCACTTT.